These 16 T cell receptor beta chains came from one sample sequenced in a study of blood T cell repertoires in COVID-19. Clones were sequenced by immunoSEQ multiplex PCR, and TCRdb holds only the in-frame ones, with some missing. The sample comprises tens of thousands of clones, around 85% of which are singletons, and 11% rests with the top ten. The specimen was peripheral blood. These receptors were obtained from a man aged 70 or older with acute or convalescent COVID-19.

V gene TRBV11-2 combines with J gene TRBJ1-4; no reliable D call. The germline V gene has CDR1 SGHAT and CDR2 FQNNGV. The CDR3 consists of 18 residues. Trimming left V 4 bases short and J 0 bases short, with 18 bases between. CDR3: CASSSFGRRVSTNEKLFF. As DNA, the CDR3 is TGTGCCAGCAGCTCCTTCGGAAGGAGAGTATCAACTAATGAAAAACTGTTTTTT.

This chain connects TRBV28 to TRBJ2-7; weak D call: TRBD2 (6 bases). V was trimmed by 4 bases and J by 0 bases, leaving 13 bases between them. CDR1 is MDHEN and CDR2 is SYDVKM in the germline V gene. The CDR3 is made up of 15 amino acids. The CDR3 spells CASSSIAGSSYEQYV. The DNA of the CDR3 is TGTGCCAGCAGTTCCATCGCGGGGAGCTCCTACGAGCAGTACGTC.

The chain joins TRBV28 to TRBJ1-5; D unresolved. CDR1 MDHEN and CDR2 SYDVKM come from the germline V gene. This CDR3 region has 13 residues. Between the trimmed V and J ends, which lost 2 bases and 8 bases, there was a span of 10 bases. The chain's CDR3 is CASSLALEEPQHF. The CDR3 DNA sequence: TGTGCCAGCAGTTTAGCACTCGAGGAGCCCCAGCATTTT. Using reference TRBV28 and TRBJ1-5 for the parts outside the CDR3, the full variable domain is DVKVTQSSRYLVKRTGEKVFLECVQDMDHENMFWYRQDPGLGLRLIYFSYDVKMKEKGDIPEGYSVSREKKERFSLILESASTNQTSMYLCASSLALEEPQHFGDGTRLSIL.

This chain joins TRBV18 and TRBJ2-7; the D gene is possibly TRBD1 (5 bases). The CDR3 is 14 amino acids. The germline V and J ends were trimmed by 3 bases and 1 base, with 10 bases remaining between them. The germline V gene has CDR1 KGHSH and CDR2 LQKENI. The DNA of the CDR3 is TGTGCCAGCTCACCTTTTGGACAATCCTACGAGCAGTACTTC. Its protein product is CASSPFGQSYEQYF.

The chain carries TRBV6-5 and TRBJ2-2; unclear D gene. This CDR3 is built from 14 residues. The V gene's germline CDR1 is MNHEY and CDR2 SVGAGI. The ends were cut back, 7 bases at V and 8 bases at J, with 17 bases in the middle. The CDR3 DNA reads TGTGCCAGCATGAGGAAGTCGGCGGTGGGGGAGCTGTTTTTT. Amino acid sequence: CASMRKSAVGELFF.

CDR3 in DNA: TGTGCCAGCAGTCTACTTAATTCACCCCTCCACTTT. This translates into CASSLLNSPLHF. This sequence joins TRBV28 and TRBJ1-6, with D unresolved. The CDR3 consists of 12 residues. V dropped 5 bases and J dropped 6 bases, with 5 bases sitting between them. Germline V lookup: CDR1 MDHEN, CDR2 SYDVKM.

The chain combines TRBV28 with TRBJ1-1, with 10 nucleotides matching TRBD1. Germline assignment: CDR1 MDHEN and CDR2 SYDVKM. V was pared by 6 bases and J by 1 base, with 2 bases of the junction left unmatched. The CDR3 length is 14 residues. The DNA for the CDR3 is TGTGCCAGCAGGGGACAGGGGAGGAACACTGAAGCTTTCTTT. It translates to CASRGQGRNTEAFF.

This sequence joins TRBV28 and TRBJ2-7; the D gene is possibly TRBD1 (6 bases). This CDR3 spans 15 amino acids. V was shortened by 6 bases and J by 4 bases, with 19 bases between the two germline ends. Germline values: CDR1 MDHEN, CDR2 SYDVKM. CDR3 DNA: TGTGCCAGCAGCTCAGGGGTTGTCAGGGCGTACGAGCAGTACTTC. Translated: CASSSGVVRAYEQYF.

V is TRBV18 and J is TRBJ2-1, with 8 bases that match TRBD1. The CDR3 is made up of 13 amino acids. Trimming cost V 2 bases and J 9 bases; bases outside gene matches: 3. Per germline, CDR1 KGHSH and CDR2 LQKENI. CDR3 in DNA: TGTGCCAGCTCACCAGACAGGGGACGTGAGCAGTTCTTC. Amino acid sequence: CASSPDRGREQFF.

The V gene is TRBV3-1 (or the pseudogene TRBV3-2), the J gene TRBJ2-1; 8 bases map to TRBD2. Trimming removed 4 bases from V and 6 bases from J; junction bases left unmatched: 8. CDR1 and CDR2 (germline): LGHDT, YNNKEL (reference sequence). The CDR3 extends over 15 amino acids. The CDR3 nucleotides read TGTGCCAGCAGCCCTAGAGGGACTAGAGCCAATGAGCAGTTCTTC. It codes for CASSPRGTRANEQFF.

The chain recombines TRBV19 with TRBJ2-3, with 9 bases matching TRBD1. CDR3 length: 16 residues. The V gene's germline CDR1 is LNHDA and CDR2 SQIVND (reference sequence). V was clipped by 6 bases and J by 6 bases; unmatched bases: 13. The CDR3, as DNA: TGTGCCAGTAGGCCCCTCTCGGGACAGGGACGGGATACGCAGTATTTT. Protein: CASRPLSGQGRDTQYF. The full variable domain, rest sourced from reference TRBV19 and TRBJ2-3, is DGGITQSPKYLFRKEGQNVTLSCEQNLNHDAMYWYRQDPGQGLRLIYYSQIVNDFQKGDIAEGYSVSREKKESFPLTVTSAQKNPTAFYLCASRPLSGQGRDTQYFGPGTRLTVL.

This clone has more than one count but fewer than ten. This sequence joins TRBV6-6 and TRBJ2-1; possible D gene TRBD2, 5 bases. V was trimmed by 6 bases and J by 3 bases, leaving 12 bases between them. CDR3 size: 14 residues. Germline V CDR1 and CDR2: MNHNY, SVGAGI (reference sequence). CDR3 nucleotide sequence: TGTGCCAGCAGGAGGGCCTCCGACTACAATGAGCAGTTCTTC. Translated: CASRRASDYNEQFF.

This clone was detected only once. The chain joins TRBV30 to TRBJ2-7; 7 bases are a match to TRBD2. The CDR3 extends over 14 amino acids. Per the germline V gene, CDR1 is GTSNPN and CDR2 is SVGIG (reference sequence). J gave up 6 bases and V 4 bases, and 12 bases lay outside the gene matches. The CDR3 protein is CAWIPGGDLGEQYF. The CDR3, as DNA: TGTGCCTGGATACCTGGGGGGGACCTTGGCGAGCAGTACTTC.

The DNA of the CDR3 is TGTGCCAGCAGCTTTCTTGGGACAGGGGGCCGTTTTAATTCACCCCTCCACTTT. Its protein product is CASSFLGTGGRFNSPLHF. V usage is TRBV11-2 and J usage is TRBJ1-6; 12 bases agree with TRBD1. Germline V gene data show CDR1 as SGHAT and CDR2 as FQNNGV. J lost 6 bases, V lost 3 bases, and 9 bases had no gene match. The CDR3 has 18 amino acids.

The chain is built from TRBV4-2 and TRBJ2-5, with D possibly TRBD1 on 8 matching bases. CDR3 length: 18 residues. Germline CDR1 reads LGHNA; CDR2 reads YNFKEQ. The V and J ends lost 2 bases and 4 bases respectively, with 23 bases between them. In DNA form, the CDR3 reads TGTGCCAGCAGCCAACGAAACTTGGGGAACAGGGGGGGAGAGACCCAGTACTTC. Translated: CASSQRNLGNRGGETQYF.

The gene calls are TRBV2 and TRBJ1-5, with D uncertain. Per germline, CDR1 SNHLY and CDR2 FYNNEI. The CDR3 is 15 amino acids. V shed 5 bases and J shed 4 bases, with 15 bases lying between them. The CDR3 region is CASSPASAYNQPQHF. CDR3 DNA sequence: TGTGCCAGCAGTCCCGCCAGCGCTTATAATCAGCCCCAGCATTTT.